This TCR beta chain was sequenced for a study of vaccination effects on CD4 cells after COVID-19. Study-level information: Participants received two doses of either the BNT162b2 or mRNA-1273 vaccine.

Repertoires were generated with immunoSEQ multiplex PCR, while TCRdb's copy carries only in-frame clones and drops some. In the table there are around 28,000 clones, over 70% of which are singletons. Points from the study as a whole: Late post-vaccination, clones induced by infection and those induced by vaccine underwent marked clonal contraction.

Germline V gene lookup returns CDR1 SGHAT and CDR2 FQNNGV. Trimming left V 5 bases short and J 1 base short, with 18 bases between. The CDR3 sequence is 17 residues long. This clone was found a few times. Its target is unknown. Before sequencing took place, the ViraFEST assay used viral peptide pools to expand antigen-specific CD4+ T cells. Culturing for about 9 days preceded CD4+ T cell isolation. None of these healthy vaccinees had been infected with SARS-CoV-2 before vaccination. IL-2 medium was substituted for half the medium on days 3 and 7. This TCR came from a human donor who received a COVID-19 vaccine. The V gene is TRBV11-2, the J gene TRBJ1-3; tentative D call: TRBD1 (5 bases). The sequencing used CD4+ T cells from PBMCs cultured with SARS-CoV-2 spike peptides, collected before COVID-19 vaccination. CDR3 sequence: CASSTAPGAYSGNTIYF. The CDR3 DNA reads TGTGCCAGCAGCACCGCCCCCGGGGCCTATTCTGGAAACACCATATATTTT.